Here is one T cell receptor beta chain with its context. No antigen is known for it. The CDR3 is 13 amino acids. The V and J ends lost 4 bases and 6 bases respectively, with 12 bases between them. The germline gives CDR1 SNHLY, CDR2 FYNNEI. The time point: week 35, safety follow-up. Every vaccine dose comprised 300 ug of mutant IDH1 20-mer peptide plus topical imiquimod. These data belong to a study of a mutant IDH1 vaccine in newly diagnosed glioma. Across the whole study: Patients under treatment included around 60% males and roughly 40% females and had a mean age of approximately 44 years.

Sequencing was performed with immunoSEQ multiplex PCR; in TCRdb, only in-frame clones are kept and a portion is missing. The sample lists tens of thousands of clones; around 85% were seen once. The V and J genes are TRBV2 and TRBJ2-5; D is undetermined. The source is a man between 35 and 55 years old with glioma. The source was PBMCs, collected from a glioma patient whose treatment included an IDH1 peptide vaccine. The CDR3 DNA follows: TGTGCCAGCAGTGGCGAAGGAATGAAGACCCAGTACTTC. Its protein is CASSGEGMKTQYF.